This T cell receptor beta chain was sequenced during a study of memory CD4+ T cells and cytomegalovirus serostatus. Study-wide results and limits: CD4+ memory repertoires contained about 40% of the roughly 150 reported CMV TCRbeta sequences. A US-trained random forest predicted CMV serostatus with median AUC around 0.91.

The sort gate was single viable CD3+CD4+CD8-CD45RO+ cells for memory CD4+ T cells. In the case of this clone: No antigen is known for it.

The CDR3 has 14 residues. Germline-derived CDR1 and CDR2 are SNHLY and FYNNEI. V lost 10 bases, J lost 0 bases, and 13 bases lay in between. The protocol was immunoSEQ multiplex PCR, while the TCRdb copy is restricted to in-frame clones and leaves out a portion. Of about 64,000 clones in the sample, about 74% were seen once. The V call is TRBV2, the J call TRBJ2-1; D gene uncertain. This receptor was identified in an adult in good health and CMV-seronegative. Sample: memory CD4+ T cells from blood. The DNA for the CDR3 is TGTGCCACCCAAACCAGGAGCTCCTACAATGAGCAGTTCTTC. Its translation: CATQTRSSYNEQFF.